Listed below are T cell receptor beta chains from one sample, sequenced in a study of regulatory T cells in long-lasting Graves disease. A single record per CDR3 protein comes from TCRdb applying MiXCR to the multiplex PCR reads. The sample holds some 600,000 distinct CDR3 sequences, around 15% seen once. The same specimen was also included in a second study, on T cells in Graves' hyperthyroidism and ophthalmopathy.

Source: peripheral blood mononuclear cells (PBMCs), taken at new diagnosis, from a patient treated with antithyroid drugs. The receptors come from a man between 18 and 29 years old with Graves disease. The CDR3 runs from the conserved cysteine through the conserved F or W. D genes are given only for firm matches. Expanded clones are given a class, and other clones once, few, many or no size at all.

TGCGCCAGCAGCTTGGTTACTAGCGGCGCCGGGGAGCTGTTTTTT | CASSLVTSGAGELFF | TRBD2 | TRBJ2-2 | few | TRBV5-1
TGCGCCACCCAGAGACAGGTGGACTACAATGAGCAGTTCTTC | CATQRQVDYNEQFF | NA | TRBJ2-1 | few | TRBV10-2
TGTGCCAGCAGCTTAGAGTGGGGCCAAGAGACCCAGTACTTC | CASSLEWGQETQYF | NA | TRBJ2-5 | many | TRBV7-6
TGTGCCTGGAGCGATCCGGGACTAGCGGGGGACGAGCAGTACTTC | CAWSDPGLAGDEQYF | TRBD2 | TRBJ2-7 | many | TRBV30
TGTGCCAGTAGTGTCTCAGGGGCTAGCAATCAGCCCCAGCATTTT | CASSVSGASNQPQHF | NA | TRBJ1-5 | NA | TRBV19
TGTGCCAGCAGAGCTGGGCTAGGACAGATCGATCAGCCCCAGCATTTT | CASRAGLGQIDQPQHF | NA | TRBJ1-5 | few | TRBV6-1
TGCGCCAGCAGCCCTTGGGCTAGAGCAGATACGCAGTATTTT | CASSPWARADTQYF | NA | TRBJ2-3 | NA | TRBV4-1
TGTGCCAGCAGCTTAAAGGCAATCGAGGACAGGCTCCTGAGCGAGCAGTACTTC | CASSLKAIEDRLLSEQYF | TRBD1 | TRBJ2-7 | few | TRBV7-9
TGTGTCAGCAGCCAAGCCCCAGCGACTAGCGGGTTTCCCTACGAGCAGTACTTC | CVSSQAPATSGFPYEQYF | TRBD2 | TRBJ2-7 | NA | TRBV3-1
TGTGCCAGCAGGAGGACAGGGGGACCCTCCTACGAGCAGTACTTC | CASRRTGGPSYEQYF | TRBD1 | TRBJ2-7 | NA | TRBV5-4
TGCGCCAGCAGCTTGGAAAGGGGGCTCAGTGAGCAGTTCTTC | CASSLERGLSEQFF | TRBD1 | TRBJ2-1 | NA | TRBV5-1
TGTGCTCTGGGGCGGGAGACCCAGTACTTC | CALGRETQYF | NA | TRBJ2-5 | few | TRBV28
TGTGCCAGCAGTCCTGCCGGGACAAGGTGGTCCTACGAGCAGTACTTC | CASSPAGTRWSYEQYF | NA | TRBJ2-7 | many | TRBV28
TGTGCCAGCAGTTTTGGGACATGGAACACCGGGGAGCTGTTTTTT | CASSFGTWNTGELFF | NA | TRBJ2-2 | many | TRBV12-3/TRBV12-4
TGTGCCAGCGGCCCTAGCGGGAGGTCCTACAATGAGCAGTTCTTC | CASGPSGRSYNEQFF | TRBD2 | TRBJ2-1 | many | TRBV27
TGTGCCAGCAGCTTGGATCGGAGTTTAGGGCAGCCCCAGCATTTT | CASSLDRSLGQPQHF | NA | TRBJ1-5 | many | TRBV5-6
TGTGCCAGCAGCCCCCCATTGGGACTAGCGGGAAAAAGCTCCTACAATGAGCAGTTCTTC | CASSPPLGLAGKSSYNEQFF | TRBD2 | TRBJ2-1 | NA | TRBV9
TGTGCCAGCAGACCGGGACAGGGCAATCAGCCCCAGCATTTT | CASRPGQGNQPQHF | TRBD1 | TRBJ1-5 | many | TRBV2
TGCGCCAGCAGCTTGGGGCCAGGGCAACCCTACGAGCAGTACTTC | CASSLGPGQPYEQYF | NA | TRBJ2-7 | many | TRBV5-1
TGCGCCAGCAGTTATTCCGGGACACAGTTCCTTAACTATGGCTACACCTTC | CASSYSGTQFLNYGYTF | NA | TRBJ1-2 | NA | TRBV5-1
TGTGCCACCAGTGAAGGGGGGTCGGAGACCCAGTACTTC | CATSEGGSETQYF | NA | TRBJ2-5 | few | TRBV24-1
TGTGCCAGCTCAGGGCCGAATTCACCCCTCCACTTT | CASSGPNSPLHF | NA | TRBJ1-6 | many | TRBV18
TGTGCCAGCAGCGTAGGGCTGATGGGACAGGGGAACTCCTACAATGAGCAGTTCTTC | CASSVGLMGQGNSYNEQFF | TRBD1 | TRBJ2-1 | NA | TRBV9
TGCGCCAGCGGGGACGGACCGATCGGAGAGCAGTACTTC | CASGDGPIGEQYF | NA | TRBJ2-7 | many | TRBV5-1
TGCGCCAGCAGCTTGACTAAAAACACCGGGGAGCTGTTTTTT | CASSLTKNTGELFF | NA | TRBJ2-2 | many | TRBV5-1
TGCGCCAGCCAGACTAGCGGGAGGGGGATCGATGAGCAGTTCTTC | CASQTSGRGIDEQFF | TRBD2 | TRBJ2-1 | many | TRBV5-1
TGTGCCAGCAGCCTCATCACAGATACGCAGTATTTT | CASSLITDTQYF | NA | TRBJ2-3 | many | TRBV11-3
TGTGCCAGCAGTTCGGGGGTGGGTTATCAGCCCCAGCATTTT | CASSSGVGYQPQHF | NA | TRBJ1-5 | NA | TRBV27
TGTGCCAGCAGTTTAACGGGGACTAGCGGGAGGTGGGAGCAGTACTTC | CASSLTGTSGRWEQYF | TRBD2 | TRBJ2-7 | many | TRBV27
TGCGCCAGCAGTGAGGACGAAAATTCACCCCTCCACTTT | CASSEDENSPLHF | NA | TRBJ1-6 | NA | TRBV10-1
TGCAGTGCTAGGCTCGGAAGAGGGAGGGTCTACAATGAGCAGTTCTTC | CSARLGRGRVYNEQFF | TRBD2 | TRBJ2-1 | many | TRBV20-1